Sequencing of this T cell receptor (beta chain) was carried out in a study of molecular identifiers for immune sequencing clone quantification. Study findings and constraints: Clones above 20 RNA copies held over 99% of effector molecules, under 1% in naive cells. Spiked Jurkat TCR RNA equal to one cell could reportedly be picked out among 900,000 to 1,000,000 naive cells.

This CDR3 spans 15 amino acids. CDR1 is SGHRS, CDR2 YFSETQ, per germline. V was clipped by 6 bases and J by 4 bases; unmatched bases: 8. TCRdb re-called the PCR reads through MiXCR, storing one row per CDR3 protein. Among about 39,000 distinct CDR3 sequences, about 18% were seen once, and the ten largest hold 5.5% to 7.5%. The table lists this clonotype with many counts. The antigen remains unidentified. The sequence was obtained from a human donor in good health. Some libraries in this study had Jurkat cell RNA spiked in. Material: naive CD8+ T cells from blood, with Jurkat cell RNA spiked in. Subset in this sample: FACS-sorted CD8+CD4-CCR7+CD45RA+ naive T cells. The chain combines TRBV5-1 with TRBJ2-3; 10 bases align to TRBD1. DNA for the CDR3: TGCGCCAGCACCCGAGACAGGGGGCGGTCAGATACGCAGTATTTT. Its translation is CASTRDRGRSDTQYF.